Following are 28 T cell receptor beta chains from one sample sequenced in a study of blood T cell repertoires in COVID-19. Libraries were prepared by immunoSEQ multiplex PCR; TCRdb keeps only in-frame clonotypes and omits some of them. The data hold some 120,000 clones, with 90% observed a single time. The sample taken for sequencing was peripheral blood. Receptors originate from a human donor with active COVID-19. The donor label of this sample is uncertain.

V is TRBV20-1 and J is TRBJ2-6; 8 bases agree with TRBD2. CDR3 length equals 17 residues. Unmatched junction bases numbered 13, after V lost 6 bases and J lost 3 bases. The germline V gene encodes CDR1 DFQATT and CDR2 SNEGSKA (reference sequence). CDR3 nucleotides: TGCAGTGCGAGTCCGGGACTAGTAGCTAGTGGGGCCAACGTCCTGACTTTC. Its translation is CSASPGLVASGANVLTF.

The chain couples TRBV18 to TRBJ2-2; D might be TRBD1 (6 bases). Germline V gives CDR1 KGHSH, CDR2 LQKENI. The CDR3 length is 16 residues. V dropped 3 bases and J dropped 3 bases, with 14 bases sitting between them. CDR3 nucleotide sequence: TGTGCCAGCTCACCGGTCCAGGGGCTTGACACCGGGGAGCTGTTTTTT. It yields the protein CASSPVQGLDTGELFF.

This clone was observed a single time. This chain links TRBV24-1 with TRBJ2-5, with D unclear. Germline CDR1 reads KGHDR; CDR2 reads SFDVKD. This CDR3 comprises 15 residues. Trimming cost V 2 bases and J 2 bases, with 11 bases left between them. The CDR3 reads CATSDCMNRQETQYF. The CDR3 DNA is TGTGCCACCAGTGATTGCATGAACCGGCAAGAGACCCAGTACTTC.

The chain combines TRBV29-1 with TRBJ1-2; D possibly corresponds to TRBD1 (5 bases). The CDR3 sequence is 12 residues long. CDR1 SQVTM and CDR2 ANQGSEA come from the germline V gene. V lost 3 bases to trimming and J lost 3 bases, with 8 bases between them. CDR3 coding DNA: TGCAGCGTTGATGGGGGGTACTATGGCTACACCTTC. Amino acid sequence: CSVDGGYYGYTF.

As concerns this clone: One end of the junction does not line up with germline, which may come from a read error. The chain recombines TRBV5-1 with TRBJ1-1; 8 positions match TRBD1. This CDR3 contains 15 residues. Germline lookup yields CDR1 SGHRS and CDR2 YFSETQ. The CDR3 here is CASTLGTGPDTEAFF. CDR3 nucleotide sequence: TGCGCCAGCACCTTGGGGACAGGACCTGACACTGAAGCTTTCTTT.

The rearrangement uses TRBV3-1 (or the pseudogene TRBV3-2) and TRBJ2-2; D is unresolved. The CDR3 is 13 amino acids. The V end lost 3 bases, the J end lost 4 bases, and 6 bases lay between the germline ends. Germline V gene sequence: CDR1 LGHDT, CDR2 YNNKEL (reference sequence). CDR3 region: CASSHDITGELFF. CDR3 DNA: TGTGCCAGCAGCCATGACATCACCGGGGAGCTGTTTTTT.

V gene TRBV2 combines with J gene TRBJ1-1; D uncertain. Per germline, CDR1 SNHLY and CDR2 FYNNEI. Between the trimmed V and J ends, which lost 7 bases and 2 bases, there was a span of 14 bases. The CDR3 extends over 14 amino acids. CDR3 bases: TGTGCCAGCATCATATCTGGCTTCAACACTGAAGCTTTCTTT. It is translated as CASIISGFNTEAFF. The full variable domain, in which reference TRBV2 and TRBJ1-1 provide the parts outside the CDR3, is EPEVTQTPSHQVTQMGQEVILRCVPISNHLYFYWYRQILGQKVEFLVSFYNNEISEKSEIFDDQFSVERPDGSNFTLKIRSTKLEDSAMYFCASIISGFNTEAFFGQGTRLTVV.

This chain connects TRBV5-1 to TRBJ2-5; 7 bases match TRBD1. The CDR3 consists of 15 residues. In germline, CDR1 is SGHRS, CDR2 YFSETQ. Trimming took 0 bases from V and 6 from J; bases not matched to a gene: 8. Written as DNA, the CDR3 is TGCGCCAGCAGCTTGGTTGGGACAGCAGCTCAGACCCAGTACTTC. Protein: CASSLVGTAAQTQYF.

The V call is TRBV28, the J call TRBJ2-2; D is perhaps TRBD1 (6 bases). The germline V and J ends were trimmed by 5 bases and 4 bases, with 14 bases remaining between them. CDR1 and CDR2 (germline): MDHEN, SYDVKM. The CDR3 runs to 15 residues. CDR3 loop: CASSLVRGITGELFF. CDR3 bases: TGTGCCAGCAGTCTCGTCAGGGGTATCACCGGGGAGCTGTTTTTT.

The rearrangement links TRBV19 to TRBJ2-5, with 8 bases matching TRBD2. From germline, CDR1 is LNHDA and CDR2 SQIVND (reference sequence). The ends lost 6 bases at V and 4 bases at J; junction bases unmatched: 10. This CDR3 spans 15 amino acids. CDR3 bases: TGTGCCAGTAGCCCTCGCGGGGCGGGGGGAGAGACCCAGTACTTC. This sequence encodes CASSPRGAGGETQYF.

The chain joins TRBV5-1 to TRBJ2-3; D not certain. This CDR3 is 15 amino acids long. V lost 0 bases and J lost 6, with 14 bases in between. The germline V gene has CDR1 SGHRS and CDR2 YFSETQ. The CDR3 loop reads CASSLAVYPEDTQYF. The DNA for the CDR3 is TGCGCCAGCAGCTTGGCCGTGTACCCGGAGGATACGCAGTATTTT.

This chain uses TRBV5-1 with TRBJ1-1; TRBD1 matches at 9 bases. The germline CDR1 and CDR2 sequences are SGHRS and YFSETQ. The V segment lost 0 bases and the J segment 7 bases; nucleotides outside the gene matches: 7. The CDR3 is 15 residues long. The CDR3 region is CASSLAGQGRFEAFF. In nucleotides, the CDR3 is TGCGCCAGCAGCTTGGCAGGACAGGGGCGTTTTGAAGCTTTCTTT.

The CDR3 DNA reads as TGTGCCAGCAGCTCCTCCTGGACAGTAATGAACACTGAAGCTTTCTTT. The encoded protein is CASSSSWTVMNTEAFF. The chain links TRBV7-2 to TRBJ1-1; a weak D match, TRBD1 (6 bases). The germline CDR1 and CDR2 sequences are SGHTA and FQGNSA. V was pared by 4 bases and J by 0 bases, with 15 bases between. The CDR3 has 16 residues.

The gene calls are TRBV5-5 and TRBJ1-3; a possible D gene is TRBD1 (5 bases). Looked up from germline, CDR1 is SGHKS and CDR2 is YYEKEE (reference sequence). V was cut by 6 bases and J by 2 bases, with 15 bases left in between. This CDR3 region has 15 residues. This chain's CDR3 is CASTREGRTGNTIYF. The CDR3 nucleotides are TGTGCCAGCACTAGGGAGGGGAGGACTGGAAACACCATATATTTT.

The chain is built from TRBV19 and TRBJ1-5; TRBD1 is a possible D gene (6 bases). Deletions cut 8 bases from V and 2 bases from J, with 13 bases between. The CDR3 spans 14 residues. The germline gives CDR1 LNHDA, CDR2 SQIVND (reference sequence). This CDR3 reads CASWDIRGNQPQHF. CDR3 DNA: TGTGCCAGTTGGGACATCCGAGGCAATCAGCCCCAGCATTTT.

DNA of the CDR3: TGTGCCAGCAGCTTGGGGACAGGGAATGGCTACACCTTC. As protein: CASSLGTGNGYTF. V usage is TRBV5-4 and J usage is TRBJ1-2; 8 bases agree with TRBD1. Germline CDR1 reads SGHNT; CDR2 reads YYREEE (reference sequence). The V segment lost 0 bases and the J segment 6 bases; nucleotides outside the gene matches: 1. This CDR3 region has 13 residues.

The genes are TRBV2 and TRBJ1-1; 7 bases are shared with TRBD1. Trimming took 4 bases from V and 3 from J; bases not matched to a gene: 5. Germline CDR1 reads SNHLY; CDR2 reads FYNNEI. This CDR3 spans 14 amino acids. The CDR3 loop reads CASSGYRGYTEAFF. CDR3 sequence (DNA): TGTGCCAGCAGTGGATACAGGGGTTACACTGAAGCTTTCTTT.

The chain carries TRBV5-1 and TRBJ1-2; D remains ambiguous. Trimming pared 0 bases from V and 6 bases from J, leaving 6 bases between. This CDR3 spans 12 amino acids. Germline V CDR1 and CDR2: SGHRS, YFSETQ. The CDR3 spells CASSLARDGYTF. Here the CDR3 DNA reads TGCGCCAGCAGCTTGGCGAGGGATGGCTACACCTTC.

This clone has a handful of counts. The chain joins TRBV19 to TRBJ1-5; weak D call: TRBD1 (6 bases). Germline values: CDR1 LNHDA, CDR2 SQIVND (reference sequence). Trimming took 1 base from V and 11 from J, leaving 12 bases between them. The CDR3 totals 13 residues. For the CDR3, the DNA is TGTGCCAGTAGTATAGCTGGGGACAAATCCCAGCATTTT. The encoded protein is CASSIAGDKSQHF.

The gene calls are TRBV5-6 and TRBJ1-1; D not resolved. CDR1 is SGHDT and CDR2 is YYEEEE in the germline V gene. The V end lost 5 bases, the J end lost 1 base, and 9 bases lay between the germline ends. The CDR3 loop spans 13 amino acids. CDR3 region: CASRSGTNTEAFF. CDR3 nucleotide sequence: TGTGCCAGCAGATCAGGTACGAACACTGAAGCTTTCTTT.

V usage is TRBV7-7 and J usage is TRBJ2-3, with 13 bases lining up with TRBD2. Germline CDR1 and CDR2: SSHAT and FNYEAQ (reference sequence). V was clipped by 1 base and J by 6 bases; unmatched bases: 4. This CDR3 has 16 residues. CDR3 sequence: CASSLGLAGGKDTQYF. Here the CDR3 DNA reads TGTGCCAGCAGCTTAGGACTAGCGGGGGGCAAGGATACGCAGTATTTT.

The rearrangement joins TRBV5-6 to TRBJ1-2; D is possibly TRBD1 (6 bases). The CDR3 runs 13 residues. Trimming stripped 3 bases from V and 8 bases from J, with 14 bases between. The germline CDR1 and CDR2 sequences are SGHDT and YYEEEE. The DNA for the CDR3 is TGTGCCAGCAGCTATCAGGGGATTCGAGGCTACACCTTC. Protein: CASSYQGIRGYTF.

The chain recombines TRBV6-5 with TRBJ2-2, with a weak D call TRBD2 (7 bases). This CDR3 is built from 14 residues. V dropped 10 bases and J dropped 3 bases, with 15 bases sitting between them. Germline V gene sequence: CDR1 MNHEY, CDR2 SVGAGI. The CDR3 sequence is CANGGGGDTGELFF. In DNA, the CDR3 is TGTGCCAACGGAGGGGGGGGAGACACCGGGGAGCTGTTTTTT.

The gene calls are TRBV11-2 and TRBJ2-1; TRBD1 matches 10 bases. The CDR3 is made up of 16 amino acids. Per germline, CDR1 SGHAT and CDR2 FQNNGV. The J segment lost 2 bases and the V segment lost 5 bases, leaving 6 bases of the junction unmatched. The CDR3 DNA reads as TGTGCCAGCAGCAAAGGGACAGGGGAAACCTACAATGAGCAGTTCTTC. Translating gives CASSKGTGETYNEQFF.

The chain joins TRBV6-5 to TRBJ1-2; TRBD1 might be the D (6 bases). The CDR3 length is 13 residues. Trimming took 6 bases from V and 2 from J, leaving 10 bases between them. Germline CDR1 and CDR2: MNHEY and SVGAGI. The CDR3 is CASSQGINYGYTF. The CDR3 nucleotides read TGTGCCAGCAGCCAGGGGATCAACTATGGCTACACCTTC.

This chain connects TRBV5-6 to TRBJ2-3; 8 positions match TRBD1. With 4 bases clipped from V and 0 bases from J, the junction kept 4 bases outside the gene matches. The CDR3 extends over 15 amino acids. Germline assignment: CDR1 SGHDT and CDR2 YYEEEE. This chain's CDR3 is CASSLRGLSTDTQYF. DNA of the CDR3: TGTGCCAGCAGCCTCAGGGGGCTAAGCACAGATACGCAGTATTTT.

This clone was recorded many times. This rearrangement joins TRBV5-1 to TRBJ1-2, with 7 positions matching TRBD1. V was pared by 3 bases and J by 5 bases, with 4 bases of the junction left unmatched. The CDR3 is 13 residues long. CDR1 and CDR2 (germline): SGHRS, YFSETQ. CDR3 nucleotide sequence: TGCGCCAGCAGCTCCGGGACAGCTTATGGCTACACCTTC. Its protein is CASSSGTAYGYTF.

The genes are TRBV19 and TRBJ2-1, with D tentatively TRBD2 (8 bases). Trimming took off 0 bases at V and 5 bases at J, with 17 bases between the two ends. In germline, CDR1 is LNHDA, CDR2 SQIVND (reference sequence). This CDR3 has 17 amino acids. The CDR3 here is CASSIESGGGAHNEQFF. The CDR3, as DNA: TGTGCCAGTAGTATAGAATCGGGAGGGGGCGCCCACAATGAGCAGTTCTTC.